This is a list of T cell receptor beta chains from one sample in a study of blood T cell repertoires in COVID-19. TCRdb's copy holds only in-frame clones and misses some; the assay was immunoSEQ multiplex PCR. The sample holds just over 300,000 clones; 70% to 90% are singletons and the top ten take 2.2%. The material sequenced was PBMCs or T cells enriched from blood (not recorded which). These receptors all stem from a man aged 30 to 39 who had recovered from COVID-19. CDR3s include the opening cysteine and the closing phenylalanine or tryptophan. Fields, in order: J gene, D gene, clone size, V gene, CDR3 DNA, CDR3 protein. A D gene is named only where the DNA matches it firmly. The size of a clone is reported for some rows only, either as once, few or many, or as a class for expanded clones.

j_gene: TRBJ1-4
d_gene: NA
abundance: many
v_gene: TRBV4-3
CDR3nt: TGCGCCAGCAGCCAACAGGGCTATAATGAAAAACTGTTTTTT
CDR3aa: CASSQQGYNEKLFF

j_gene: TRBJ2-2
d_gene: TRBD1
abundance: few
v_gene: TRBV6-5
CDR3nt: TGTGCCAGCAGGGGACAGGGGTACACCGGGGAGCTGTTTTTT
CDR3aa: CASRGQGYTGELFF

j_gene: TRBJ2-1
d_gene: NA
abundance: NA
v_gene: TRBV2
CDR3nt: TGTGCCAGCGGGCAGCCTTACAATGAGCAGTTCTTC
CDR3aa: CASGQPYNEQFF

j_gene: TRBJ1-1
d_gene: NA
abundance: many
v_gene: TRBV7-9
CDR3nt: TGTGCCAGCAGCTTTTACGGGGGTGAAGCTTTCTTT
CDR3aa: CASSFYGGEAFF

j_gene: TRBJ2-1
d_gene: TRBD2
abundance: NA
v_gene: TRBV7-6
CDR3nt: TGTGCCAGCAGCTGGGGTGTGGTGCGGGGGGCCAAGAATGAGCAGTTCTTC
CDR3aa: CASSWGVVRGAKNEQFF

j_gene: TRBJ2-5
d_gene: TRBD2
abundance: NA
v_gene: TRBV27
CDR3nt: TGTGCCAGCAGTTTATCGGGACTAGCGGGGGAGGTCCAGTACTTC
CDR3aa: CASSLSGLAGEVQYF

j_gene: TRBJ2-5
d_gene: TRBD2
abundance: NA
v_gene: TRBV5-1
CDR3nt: TGCGCCAGCAGTTCCGGGGGGGCCAGAGAGACCCAGTACTTC
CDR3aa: CASSSGGARETQYF

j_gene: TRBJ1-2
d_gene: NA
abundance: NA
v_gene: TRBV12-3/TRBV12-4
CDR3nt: TGTGCCAGCTTGACAGTTAACTATGGCTACACCTTC
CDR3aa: CASLTVNYGYTF

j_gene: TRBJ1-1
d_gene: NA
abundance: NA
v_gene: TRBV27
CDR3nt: TGTGCCAGCAGTTTTTCTAAGGGGGTGAGTGAAGCTTTCTTT
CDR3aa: CASSFSKGVSEAFF

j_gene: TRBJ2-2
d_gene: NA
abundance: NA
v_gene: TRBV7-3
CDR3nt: TGTGCCAGCAGCTTACAGCTGGGCTCGAACACCGGGGAGCTGTTTTTT
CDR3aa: CASSLQLGSNTGELFF

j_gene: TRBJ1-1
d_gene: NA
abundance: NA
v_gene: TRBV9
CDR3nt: TGTGCCAGCAGCGTGTCCGAATTGGGGGGAGCTTTCTTT
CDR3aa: CASSVSELGGAFF

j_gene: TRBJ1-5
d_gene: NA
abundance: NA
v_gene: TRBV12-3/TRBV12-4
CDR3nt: TGTGCCAGCAGTTTGGGACAAACCCAGCATTTT
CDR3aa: CASSLGQTQHF

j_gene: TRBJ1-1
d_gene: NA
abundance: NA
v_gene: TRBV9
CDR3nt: TGTGCCAGCAGCGTAGGTCAGGGGATGATTTTGCGCGACACTGAAGCTTTCTTT
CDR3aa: CASSVGQGMILRDTEAFF

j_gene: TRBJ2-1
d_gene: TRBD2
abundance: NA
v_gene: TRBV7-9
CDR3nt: TGTGCCAGCAGCTTAACAGCGGGGCTCTACAATGAGCAGTTCTTC
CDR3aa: CASSLTAGLYNEQFF

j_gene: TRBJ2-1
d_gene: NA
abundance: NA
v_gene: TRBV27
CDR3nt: TGTGCCAGCAGTTTATTTGGGACAAAGGAGTTCTTC
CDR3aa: CASSLFGTKEFF

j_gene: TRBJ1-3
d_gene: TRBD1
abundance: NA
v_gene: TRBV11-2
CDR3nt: TGTGCCAGCAGCGACAGGGGATTAAGGTTTGGAAACACCATATATTTT
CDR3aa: CASSDRGLRFGNTIYF

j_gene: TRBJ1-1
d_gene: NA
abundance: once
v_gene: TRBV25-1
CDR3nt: TGTGCCAGCAGTCCCATCAGGAACACTGAAGCTTTCTTT
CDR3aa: CASSPIRNTEAFF

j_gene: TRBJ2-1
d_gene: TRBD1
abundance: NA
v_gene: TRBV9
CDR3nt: TGTGCCAGCAGCGTAGATACGAGACAGGGGGCATACAATGAGCAGTTCTTC
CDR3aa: CASSVDTRQGAYNEQFF

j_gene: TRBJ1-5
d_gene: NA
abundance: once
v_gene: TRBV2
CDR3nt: TGTGCCAGCAGTGAAGACGGATTATCATCGGGGACCCAGCATTTT
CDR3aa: CASSEDGLSSGTQHF

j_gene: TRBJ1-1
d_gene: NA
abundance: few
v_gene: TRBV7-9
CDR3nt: TGTGCCAGCAGCGGGGGCTCAGAAGCTTTCTTT
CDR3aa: CASSGGSEAFF

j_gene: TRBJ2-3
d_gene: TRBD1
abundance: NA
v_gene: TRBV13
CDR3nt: TGTGCCAGCAGCTTACGGTCGGGACAGGGCACAGATACGCAGTATTTT
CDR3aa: CASSLRSGQGTDTQYF

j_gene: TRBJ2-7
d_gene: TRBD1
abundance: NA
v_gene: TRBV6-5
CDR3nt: TGTGCCAGCAGAAAGACAGGGTCCAGCGAGCAGTACTTC
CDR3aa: CASRKTGSSEQYF

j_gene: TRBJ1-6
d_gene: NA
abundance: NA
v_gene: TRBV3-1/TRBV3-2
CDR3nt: TGTGCCAGCAGCCAAGAGGTGGGCTTTGGTTCACCCCTCCACTTT
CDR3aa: CASSQEVGFGSPLHF

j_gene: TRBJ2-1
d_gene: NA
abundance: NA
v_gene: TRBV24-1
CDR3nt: TGTGCCACCAGTGACCCGACAGTACGGTTTGGGCAGTTCTTC
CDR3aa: CATSDPTVRFGQFF

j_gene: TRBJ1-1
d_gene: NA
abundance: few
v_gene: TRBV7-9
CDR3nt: TGTGCCAGCAGCTTAGATAGTAACACTGAAGCTTTCTTT
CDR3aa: CASSLDSNTEAFF

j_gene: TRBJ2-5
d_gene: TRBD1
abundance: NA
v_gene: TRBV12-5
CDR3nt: TGTGCTAGTGGGGGGGACAGTCTGAGGGAGACCCAGTACTTC
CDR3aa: CASGGDSLRETQYF

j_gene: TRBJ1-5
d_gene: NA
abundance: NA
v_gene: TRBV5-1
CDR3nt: TGCGCCAGCAGCCCCCAAGGACAGATTAATCAGCCCCAGCATTTT
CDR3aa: CASSPQGQINQPQHF

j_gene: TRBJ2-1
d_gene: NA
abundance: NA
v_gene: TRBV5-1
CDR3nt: TGCGCCAGCAGCTCGGCTGGGAGCTCCTACAATGAGCAGTTCTTC
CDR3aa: CASSSAGSSYNEQFF

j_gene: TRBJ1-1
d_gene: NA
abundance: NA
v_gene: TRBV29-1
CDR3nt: TGCAGCGTTGAAGTCGTTGGCAGGGGCCCTGAAGCTTTCTTT
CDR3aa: CSVEVVGRGPEAFF

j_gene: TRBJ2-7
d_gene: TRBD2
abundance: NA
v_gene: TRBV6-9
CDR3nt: TGTGCCATAACCAGCGGGGAAGCCTACGAGCAGTACTTC
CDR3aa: CAITSGEAYEQYF

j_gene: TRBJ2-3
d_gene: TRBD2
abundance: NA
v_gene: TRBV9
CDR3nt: TGTGCCAGCAGCGTAGATAGCGGGGGTTCATCTAGCACAGATACGCAGTATTTT
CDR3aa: CASSVDSGGSSSTDTQYF

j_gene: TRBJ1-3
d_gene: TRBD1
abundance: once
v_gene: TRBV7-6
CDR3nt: TGTGCCAGCAGCTTCGGGACAGGTGACTCTGGAAACACCATATATTTT
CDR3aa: CASSFGTGDSGNTIYF

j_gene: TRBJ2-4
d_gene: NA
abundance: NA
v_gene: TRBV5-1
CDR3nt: TGCGCCAGCAGCTTGGGTGCGGGATCCAAAAACATTCAGTACTTC
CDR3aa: CASSLGAGSKNIQYF

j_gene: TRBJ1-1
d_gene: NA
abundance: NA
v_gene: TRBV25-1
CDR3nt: TGTGCCAGCAGTGAATTCATCAACACTGAAGCTTTCTTT
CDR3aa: CASSEFINTEAFF

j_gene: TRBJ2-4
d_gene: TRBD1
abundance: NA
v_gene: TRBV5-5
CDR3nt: TGTGCCAGCACCCATACAGGGGGACCCACGATTCAGTACTTC
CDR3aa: CASTHTGGPTIQYF

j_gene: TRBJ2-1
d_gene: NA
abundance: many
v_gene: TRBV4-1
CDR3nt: TGCGCCAGCAGCCAAGAAACTCTATACAATGAGCAGTTCTTC
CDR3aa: CASSQETLYNEQFF

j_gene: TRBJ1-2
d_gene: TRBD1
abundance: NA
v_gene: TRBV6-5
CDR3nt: TGTGCCAGCAGTTACACTACAGGGGGCTATGGCTACACCTTC
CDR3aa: CASSYTTGGYGYTF

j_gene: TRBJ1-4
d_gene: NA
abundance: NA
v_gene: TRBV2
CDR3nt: TGTGCCAGCAGACCGGGACTGCCCGATGAAAAACTGTTTTTT
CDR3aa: CASRPGLPDEKLFF

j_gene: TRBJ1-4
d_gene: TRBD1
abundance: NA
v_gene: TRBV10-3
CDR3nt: TGTGCCACACTTGGACAGGATCATGAAAAACTGTTTTTT
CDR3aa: CATLGQDHEKLFF

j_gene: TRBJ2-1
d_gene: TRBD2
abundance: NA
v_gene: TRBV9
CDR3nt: TGTGCCAGCAGCGTAGGAGGCGGGGGTCCCTACAATGAGCAGTTCTTC
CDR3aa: CASSVGGGGPYNEQFF

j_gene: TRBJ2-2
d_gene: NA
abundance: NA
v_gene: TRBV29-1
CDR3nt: TGCAGCGTTCAAGCAGTGGTGCCCGGGGAGCTGTTTTTT
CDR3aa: CSVQAVVPGELFF

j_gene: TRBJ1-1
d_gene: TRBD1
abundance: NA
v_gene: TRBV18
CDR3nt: TGTGCCAGCTCAATAAGACAGGGGATGAACACTGAAGCTTTCTTT
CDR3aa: CASSIRQGMNTEAFF

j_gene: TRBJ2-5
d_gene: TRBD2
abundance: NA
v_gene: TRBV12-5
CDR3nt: TGTGCTAGTGGTTTGAAAGCGGGGGGCCCCGAGGGGCGGTGGGAGACCCAGTACTTC
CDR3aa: CASGLKAGGPEGRWETQYF

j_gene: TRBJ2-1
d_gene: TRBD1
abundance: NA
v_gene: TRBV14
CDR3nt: TGTGCCAGCAGCCTAGTTGGACAGGGGGCTGTCAATGAGCAGTTCTTC
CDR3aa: CASSLVGQGAVNEQFF

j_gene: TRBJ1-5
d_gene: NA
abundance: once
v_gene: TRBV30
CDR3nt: TGTGCCTGGAGTGTACTCAGCAATCAGCCCCAGCATTTT
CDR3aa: CAWSVLSNQPQHF